This T cell receptor beta chain was retrieved from a study of T cell responses to AZD1222 COVID-19 vaccine. Study observations and caveats: The donor cohort was predominantly white British with a female majority, and clonal diversity may have been underestimated. Among AZD1222 vaccinees, only six or seven were seropositive at baseline. The study found vaccine-associated CD4 TCRs spanning spike, dominant at 160-218 and 743-854.

With respect to this clone: The antigen is not known.

CDR1 and CDR2 (germline): SGHRS, YFSETQ. CDR3 size: 15 residues. V gave up 1 base and J gave up 4 bases, with 14 bases separating them. Sequencing was performed with immunoSEQ multiplex PCR; in TCRdb, only in-frame clones are kept and a portion is missing. This sample carries 180,000 or so clones, approximately 89% of them seen once, and the ten largest clones take 1.5% to 2%. The J gene is TRBJ1-2, the V gene TRBV5-1; D gene unclear. Source: peripheral blood, taken 28 days after the second AZD1222 dose. This clonotype was sampled from an adult who received the AZD1222 COVID-19 vaccine. As DNA, the CDR3 is TGCGCCAGCAGCTTGACGTCGGGGAATTCCTATGGCTACACCTTC. Amino acids: CASSLTSGNSYGYTF.